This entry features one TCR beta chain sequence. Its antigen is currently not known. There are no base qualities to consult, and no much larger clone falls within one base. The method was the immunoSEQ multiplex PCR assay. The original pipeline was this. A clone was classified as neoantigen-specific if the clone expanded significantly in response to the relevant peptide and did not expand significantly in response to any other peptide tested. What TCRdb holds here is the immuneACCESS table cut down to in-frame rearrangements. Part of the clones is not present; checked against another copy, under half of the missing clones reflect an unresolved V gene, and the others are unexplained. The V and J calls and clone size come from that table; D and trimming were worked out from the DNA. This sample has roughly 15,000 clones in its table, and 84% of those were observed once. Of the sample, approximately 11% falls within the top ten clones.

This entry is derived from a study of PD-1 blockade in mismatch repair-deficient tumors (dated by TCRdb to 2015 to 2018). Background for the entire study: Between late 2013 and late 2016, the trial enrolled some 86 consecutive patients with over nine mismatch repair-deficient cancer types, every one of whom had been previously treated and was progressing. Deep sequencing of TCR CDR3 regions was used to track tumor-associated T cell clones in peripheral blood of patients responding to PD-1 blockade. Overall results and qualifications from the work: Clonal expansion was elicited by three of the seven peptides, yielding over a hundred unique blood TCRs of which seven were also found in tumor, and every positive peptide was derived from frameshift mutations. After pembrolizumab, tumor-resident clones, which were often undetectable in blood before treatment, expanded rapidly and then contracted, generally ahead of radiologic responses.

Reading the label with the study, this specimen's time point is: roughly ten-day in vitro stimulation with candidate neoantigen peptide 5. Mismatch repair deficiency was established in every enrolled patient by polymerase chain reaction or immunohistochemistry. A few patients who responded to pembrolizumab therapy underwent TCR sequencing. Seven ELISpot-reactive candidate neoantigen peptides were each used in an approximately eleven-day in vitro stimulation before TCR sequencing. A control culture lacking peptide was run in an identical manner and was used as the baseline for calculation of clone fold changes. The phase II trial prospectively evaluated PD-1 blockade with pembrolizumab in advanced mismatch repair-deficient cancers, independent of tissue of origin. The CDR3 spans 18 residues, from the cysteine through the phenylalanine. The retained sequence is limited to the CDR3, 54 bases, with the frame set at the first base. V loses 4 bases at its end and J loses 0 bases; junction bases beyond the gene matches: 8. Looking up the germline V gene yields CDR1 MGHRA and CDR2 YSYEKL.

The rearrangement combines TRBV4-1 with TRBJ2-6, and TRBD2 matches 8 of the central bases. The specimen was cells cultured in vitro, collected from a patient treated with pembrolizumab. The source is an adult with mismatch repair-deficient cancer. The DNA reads TGCGCCAGCAGCCGCTTAGCGGGATCCGTCTCTGGGGCCAACGTCCTGACTTTC. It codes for CASSRLAGSVSGANVLTF.